Each of the 15 T cell receptor beta chains below was sequenced from the same sample in a study of T cell responses to AZD1222 COVID-19 vaccine. Assay: immunoSEQ multiplex PCR; the TCRdb copy retains only in-frame clones and omits some. The sample lists 100,000 to 150,000 clones, more than 70% occurring once. Here the sequenced sample was peripheral blood, taken 28 days after the second AZD1222 dose. The receptors derive from an adult who received the AZD1222 COVID-19 vaccine.

Only one count was recorded for this clone. V gene TRBV3-1 (or the pseudogene TRBV3-2) combines with J gene TRBJ2-5, with 7 bases aligning to TRBD2. This CDR3 is built from 14 residues. The V segment lost 2 bases and the J segment 5 bases; nucleotides outside the gene matches: 5. In germline, CDR1 is LGHDT, CDR2 YNNKEL (reference sequence). The CDR3 sequence is CASSQWAAGETQYF. The CDR3 DNA reads TGTGCCAGCAGCCAATGGGCAGCGGGGGAGACCCAGTACTTC.

Here the CDR3 DNA reads TGTGCCAGCTCACCCACAGGGGGCAGTCAGCCCCAGCATTTT. It encodes CASSPTGGSQPQHF. The V call is TRBV18, the J call TRBJ1-5, with 9 bases matching TRBD1. The CDR3 consists of 14 residues. V lost 3 bases and J lost 6; bases outside the gene matches: 3. Germline-derived CDR1 and CDR2 are KGHSH and LQKENI.

The chain is built from TRBV2 and TRBJ1-5; 10 bases are a match to TRBD1. The trim removed 7 bases at V and 6 bases at J, leaving 6 bases unmatched. CDR3 length: 14 amino acids. The germline CDR1 and CDR2 sequences are SNHLY and FYNNEI. The CDR3 here is CASNLDRGFQPQHF. The CDR3 region has the DNA TGTGCCAGCAACCTGGACAGGGGGTTTCAGCCCCAGCATTTT.

The V call is TRBV5-1, the J call TRBJ2-2; D possibly matches TRBD1 or TRBD2 (5 bases each). V was trimmed by 8 bases and J by 0 bases, leaving 14 bases between them. Germline V gene sequence: CDR1 SGHRS, CDR2 YFSETQ. CDR3 length equals 15 residues. CDR3 amino acids: CASEEGPTNTGELFF. The DNA of the CDR3 is TGCGCCAGTGAAGAGGGACCAACGAACACCGGGGAGCTGTTTTTT.

The chain combines TRBV27 with TRBJ2-5; 8 bases line up with TRBD2. After removal of 8 bases from V and 5 bases from J, the junction contained 16 bases not matched to a gene. The CDR3 extends over 16 amino acids. Germline V gene data show CDR1 as MNHEY and CDR2 as SMNVEV (reference sequence). The CDR3 is CASGSGRGGTYETQYF. The CDR3 nucleotides read TGTGCCAGCGGGAGCGGACGGGGGGGCACTTATGAGACCCAGTACTTC.

The chain links TRBV27 to TRBJ1-4; tentatively, D is TRBD1 (5 bases). Germline CDR1 reads MNHEY; CDR2 reads SMNVEV (reference sequence). With 6 bases removed from V and 7 bases from J, the gap between germline ends came to 18 bases. This CDR3 contains 15 residues. Here the CDR3 reads CASRTPGGAGEKLFF. The CDR3 DNA is TGTGCCAGCAGGACCCCCGGAGGGGCCGGTGAAAAACTGTTTTTT.

The chain carries TRBV7-9 and TRBJ2-5; 7 nucleotides agree with TRBD1. The germline V gene has CDR1 SEHNR and CDR2 FQNEAQ (reference sequence). The CDR3 covers 16 residues. V lost 4 bases, J lost 7 bases, and 15 bases stayed unmatched. CDR3: CASSSRQGSVGGTQYF. Here the CDR3 DNA reads TGTGCCAGCAGCTCGCGACAGGGATCTGTAGGAGGGACCCAGTACTTC.

The chain couples TRBV7-6 to TRBJ1-1, with a tentative D call TRBD1 (6 bases). Trimming pared 1 base from V and 1 base from J, leaving 16 bases between. Germline V gene data show CDR1 as SGHVS and CDR2 as FNYEAQ. The CDR3 covers 17 residues. For the CDR3, the DNA is TGTGCCAGCAGCTTAGAAGTGGGGGGCGGGTGGAACACTGAAGCTTTCTTT. It translates to CASSLEVGGGWNTEAFF.

The chain employs TRBV4-2 and TRBJ2-1, with TRBD2 matching 11 bases. CDR3 length: 18 residues. CDR1 LGHNA and CDR2 YNFKEQ come from the germline V gene. After removal of 1 base from V and 2 bases from J, the junction contained 7 bases not matched to a gene. The CDR3 DNA follows: TGTGCCAGCAGCCAAGTTGGTAGTAGCGGGGGGGCCTACAATGAGCAGTTCTTC. Protein product: CASSQVGSSGGAYNEQFF.

This clone was counted only a few times. This chain links TRBV29-1 with TRBJ1-2; a possible D gene is TRBD1 (5 bases). This CDR3 contains 10 residues. V was cut by 6 bases and J by 8 bases, with 10 bases left in between. Germline CDR1 SQVTM, CDR2 ANQGSEA. The CDR3 DNA sequence: TGCAGCGTAAACGAGGGGGGCTACACCTTC. Protein sequence: CSVNEGGYTF. The entire variable domain, with the rest obtained from reference TRBV29-1 and TRBJ1-2, is as follows: SAVISQKPSRDICQRGTSLTIQCQVDSQVTMMFWYRQQPGQSLTLIATANQGSEATYESGFVIDKFPISRPNLTFSTLTVSNMSPEDSSIYLCSVNEGGYTFGSGTRLTVV.

The J gene is TRBJ1-4, the V gene TRBV28; D unresolved. The CDR3 contains 17 residues. The germline V gene has CDR1 MDHEN and CDR2 SYDVKM. The V end was cut by 3 bases, the J end by 3 bases, with 17 bases between. In DNA form, the CDR3 reads TGTGCCAGCAGTTTTTTTCGGCAAAAAGGGCCTAATGAAAAACTGTTTTTT. This gives the protein CASSFFRQKGPNEKLFF.

This clone was recorded only once. The chain is built from TRBV30 and TRBJ2-3; TRBD1 matches at 8 bases. Germline V CDR1 and CDR2: GTSNPN, SVGIG (reference sequence). This CDR3 has 15 amino acids. V was clipped by 3 bases and J by 0 bases; unmatched bases: 5. The CDR3 DNA is TGTGCCTGGAGAGAGACAGGGGCTAGCACAGATACGCAGTATTTT. Translating it yields CAWRETGASTDTQYF.

V gene TRBV14 combines with J gene TRBJ1-2, with unresolved D. Germline CDR1 and CDR2: SGHDN and FVKESK. The CDR3 has 13 amino acids. V was clipped by 4 bases and J by 8 bases, with 14 bases between them. DNA of the CDR3: TGTGCCAGCAGCCCAGGACGGCTCCTGGGCTACACCTTC. Protein: CASSPGRLLGYTF.

The rearrangement joins TRBV18 to TRBJ1-4; D unresolved. The V gene lost 5 bases and the J gene lost 8 bases, with 12 bases spanning the gap. The CDR3 totals 13 residues. The germline V gene has CDR1 KGHSH and CDR2 LQKENI. The chain's CDR3 is CASSGGGREKLFF. In nucleotides, the CDR3 is TGTGCCAGCTCAGGTGGCGGCCGAGAAAAACTGTTTTTT.

This clone has more than one count but fewer than ten. The rearrangement uses TRBV7-6 and TRBJ1-4; D call uncertain. Germline loops: CDR1 SGHVS, CDR2 FNYEAQ. The CDR3 sequence is 15 residues long. V was cut by 5 bases and J by 4 bases, with 14 bases left in between. The CDR3 bases are TGTGCCAGCAGCCCGCGACCCGGACTTAATGAAAAACTGTTTTTT. It specifies CASSPRPGLNEKLFF.